This TCR beta chain stems from a study of blood T cell repertoires in COVID-19. Across the whole study: Spain, Italy and the United States supplied samples that represented acute and convalescent COVID-19. In each case, the material was cDNA or gDNA derived from T cells, B-cell-depleted T cells, or PBMCs.

In the source study's methods: Amplifying reference gene primers gave estimates of nucleated cell counts. Produced via immunoSEQ multiplex PCR; TCRdb's table is partial and in-frame only. V, J and clone size derive from that table, while D and trimming were established from the DNA sequence. This table has around 99,000 clones, about 80% appearing once. Germline V gene data show CDR1 as SGHDN and CDR2 as FVKESK. V shed 8 bases and J 2 bases; nucleotides not matched to a gene: 6. The CDR3 loop spans 14 amino acids. The chain uses TRBV14 and TRBJ1-2; 9 bases match TRBD1. The sequenced material came from peripheral blood. The receptor comes from a woman aged 50 to 60 with acute or convalescent COVID-19. Here the CDR3 DNA reads TGTGCCAGCGCTCCCGGGACAGGGAACTATGGCTACACCTTC. Its protein is CASAPGTGNYGYTF. Filled out from reference TRBV14 and TRBJ1-2, the complete variable domain reads EAGVTQFPSHSVIEKGQTVTLRCDPISGHDNLYWYRRVMGKEIKFLLHFVKESKQDESGMPNNRFLAERTGGTYSTLKVQPAELEDSGVYFCASAPGTGNYGYTFGSGTRLTVV.